The 9 T cell receptor beta chains below were found in one sample sequenced in a study of blood T cell repertoires in COVID-19. Only in-frame clones appear in the TCRdb table, and some are missing; sequencing was by immunoSEQ multiplex PCR. The table shows 120,000 to 150,000 clones, with around 90% occurring only once. Sequencing used PBMCs or T cells enriched from blood (not recorded which). Source of these receptors: a woman aged 40 to 50 who had been exposed to COVID-19.

This clone came up a few times. The chain joins TRBV6-6 to TRBJ2-1; 12 bases are a match to TRBD2. The germline V gene encodes CDR1 MNHNY and CDR2 SVGAGI (reference sequence). The CDR3 is 17 residues long. The trim removed 5 bases at V and 4 bases at J, leaving 9 bases unmatched. The CDR3 DNA reads as TGTGCCAGCAGTCGACTAGCGGGGGAGGGAAGGTACAATGAGCAGTTCTTC. This translates into CASSRLAGEGRYNEQFF.

This rearrangement joins TRBV3-1 (or the pseudogene TRBV3-2) to TRBJ2-1; D may be TRBD1 (5 bases). V shed 1 base and J shed 2 bases, with 6 bases lying between them. CDR1 and CDR2 (germline): LGHDT, YNNKEL (reference sequence). The CDR3 loop spans 14 amino acids. For the CDR3, the DNA is TGTGCCAGCAGCCAAGGACAGACCTACAATGAGCAGTTCTTC. It is translated as CASSQGQTYNEQFF.

The chain has TRBV9 and TRBJ2-1, with D maybe TRBD2 (6 bases). The CDR3 runs to 14 residues. Deletions cut 3 bases from V and 7 bases from J, with 14 bases between. The V gene's germline CDR1 is SGDLS and CDR2 YYNGEE. The CDR3 nucleotides are TGTGCCAGCAGCGGGCGGGGCTATAGGAATGAGCAGTTCTTC. It is translated as CASSGRGYRNEQFF.

This clone came up once. The V and J genes are TRBV4-2 and TRBJ1-2; D ambiguous. The CDR3 is made up of 13 amino acids. Trimming took 0 bases from V and 8 from J, leaving 10 bases between them. Germline assignment: CDR1 LGHNA and CDR2 YNFKEQ. The CDR3 bases are TGTGCCAGCAGCCAAGAGGGAGTGGGGGGCTACACCTTC. Its protein is CASSQEGVGGYTF.

This sequence joins TRBV5-1 and TRBJ1-5, with 10 bases identical to TRBD1. The CDR3 is 16 residues long. CDR1 is SGHRS and CDR2 is YFSETQ in the germline V gene. The trim removed 3 bases at V and 5 bases at J, leaving 8 bases unmatched. The CDR3 here is CASSSSGDRGHQPQHF. In DNA form, the CDR3 reads TGCGCCAGCAGCTCCTCCGGGGACAGGGGTCATCAGCCCCAGCATTTT.

The chain links TRBV18 to TRBJ1-2; D possibly corresponds to TRBD1 (5 bases). CDR3 length: 14 amino acids. Germline V lookup: CDR1 KGHSH, CDR2 LQKENI. Trimming pared 3 bases from V and 6 bases from J, leaving 14 bases between. The CDR3 loop reads CASSPNLSGDGYTF. Here the CDR3 DNA reads TGTGCCAGCTCACCTAACTTATCGGGGGATGGCTACACCTTC.

This clone was detected once. The rearrangement uses TRBV5-4 and TRBJ2-7, with 9 bases fitting TRBD2. The trim removed 4 bases at V and 2 bases at J, leaving 13 bases unmatched. This CDR3 has 17 residues. CDR1 is SGHNT and CDR2 is YYREEE in the germline V gene (reference sequence). CDR3 region: CASSRGGLAGFPYEQYF. The CDR3 DNA reads as TGTGCCAGCAGCCGAGGGGGGCTAGCGGGGTTTCCCTACGAGCAGTACTTC. The entire variable domain, with the rest obtained from reference TRBV5-4 and TRBJ2-7, is as follows: ETGVTQSPTHLIKTRGQQVTLRCSSQSGHNTVSWYQQALGQGPQFIFQYYREEENGRGNFPPRFSGLQFPNYSSELNVNALELDDSALYLCASSRGGLAGFPYEQYFGPGTRLTVT.

The J gene is TRBJ2-5, the V gene TRBV7-2; D is possibly TRBD1 (5 bases). CDR3 length: 15 amino acids. CDR1 is SGHTA, CDR2 FQGNSA, per germline. V lost 3 bases to trimming and J lost 4 bases, with 15 bases between them. CDR3 nucleotides: TGTGCCAGCAGCTTCATGGGAATCCAGGGAGAGACCCAGTACTTC. This sequence encodes CASSFMGIQGETQYF.

This clone was counted once. This chain uses TRBV5-1 with TRBJ1-2; D is possibly TRBD1 (5 bases). This CDR3 comprises 14 residues. Germline CDR1 SGHRS, CDR2 YFSETQ. Trimming cost V 0 bases and J 3 bases, with 9 bases left between them. CDR3 DNA: TGCGCCAGCAGCTTGGTCACAGGAGACTATGGCTACACCTTC. It specifies CASSLVTGDYGYTF.